The clone carrying this T cell receptor (beta chain) has a handful of counts. Its antigen is unidentified. CDR3 length equals 18 residues. Germline V gene lookup returns CDR1 SGHTA and CDR2 FQGNSA. The ends lost 1 base at V and 2 bases at J; junction bases unmatched: 10. Individual cDNA molecules were tagged with unique molecular identifiers. One entry per CDR3 protein, called by TCRdb with MiXCR from the 5' RACE reads. The table records tens of thousands of distinct CDR3 sequences, around 10% of them present only once. This sample is drawn from a study of early T cells in non-severe SARS-CoV-2 infection. At the level of the study: Bulk RNA from unsorted whole blood was sequenced; chains were unpaired.

Study outcomes and limitations: Sequences matched to VDJdb favored anti-spike CD8 responses, while private and CD4 specificities were missed.

The TCR sequence derives from an adult who was a healthcare worker with PCR-confirmed SARS-CoV-2 infection or an uninfected control (not recorded which). The material sequenced was whole blood, taken at baseline. The gene calls are TRBV7-2 and TRBJ2-5; 10 nucleotides align to TRBD2. The CDR3 DNA reads as TGTGCCAGCAGCTTAGTAGTGGGAGCGGGGGGGCCGCAAGAGACCCAGTACTTC. Amino acid sequence: CASSLVVGAGGPQETQYF.